The clone carrying this T cell receptor beta chain was counted only a few times. Its antigen remains unidentified. The sample originates from a study of Graves' ophthalmopathy and Graves' hyperthyroidism. Overall study context: Peripheral blood (taken before any treatment) was collected at initial diagnosis. Broader study findings: Ophthalmopathy progression was predicted by the model at less than 71% sensitivity and approximately 73% specificity.

V was pared by 2 bases and J by 4 bases, with 9 bases of the junction left unmatched. This CDR3 contains 16 residues. The germline V gene encodes CDR1 SGHNT and CDR2 YYREEE (reference sequence). Uncontrolled infections, pregnancy, lactation or other autoimmune diseases led to patient exclusion. Amplification of the TCR beta CDR3 regions used RNA transcripts (as template). First-round RT-PCR relied on HTBI primers, and a second-round multiplex PCR came next. Using its own MiXCR run on the multiplex PCR reads, TCRdb lists one record per CDR3 protein. Of some 750,000 distinct CDR3 sequences in the sample, 40% are singletons; the top ten hold approximately 46%.

The chain joins TRBV5-4 to TRBJ2-7; 10 nucleotides line up with TRBD2. Sequencing used peripheral blood. This sequence originates from an adult man with Graves' ophthalmopathy. The CDR3 is CASSFGSSGSHYEQYF. Here the CDR3 DNA reads TGTGCCAGCAGCTTCGGGTCTAGCGGGAGTCATTACGAGCAGTACTTC.